Sequencing of this TCR beta chain was carried out in a study of Tregs in tolerant kidney transplant recipients. On this clone itself: The sequenced fragment ends 3 residues before the CDR3 boundary, so the rest is inferred from the germline J gene.

The CDR3 sequence is 11 residues long. V dropped 10 bases and J dropped 3; count of bases not matched to a gene: 3. Germline CDR1 reads ENHRY; CDR2 reads SYGVKD. Profiled with immunoSEQ multiplex PCR; TCRdb holds only in-frame clones, not every one. The sample has 48,000 or so clones, and its top ten clones hold around 0.8%. Sequencing used CD4+ T cells from blood, obtained before the transplant. The chain uses TRBV10-3 and TRBJ2-7, with 7 bases matching TRBD1. This clonotype was sampled from a human donor who received a combined kidney and bone marrow transplant. The CDR3 sequence: CASGQVYEQYF. CDR3 DNA, as far as it was read: TGTGCCAGCGGACAGGTCTACGAG.